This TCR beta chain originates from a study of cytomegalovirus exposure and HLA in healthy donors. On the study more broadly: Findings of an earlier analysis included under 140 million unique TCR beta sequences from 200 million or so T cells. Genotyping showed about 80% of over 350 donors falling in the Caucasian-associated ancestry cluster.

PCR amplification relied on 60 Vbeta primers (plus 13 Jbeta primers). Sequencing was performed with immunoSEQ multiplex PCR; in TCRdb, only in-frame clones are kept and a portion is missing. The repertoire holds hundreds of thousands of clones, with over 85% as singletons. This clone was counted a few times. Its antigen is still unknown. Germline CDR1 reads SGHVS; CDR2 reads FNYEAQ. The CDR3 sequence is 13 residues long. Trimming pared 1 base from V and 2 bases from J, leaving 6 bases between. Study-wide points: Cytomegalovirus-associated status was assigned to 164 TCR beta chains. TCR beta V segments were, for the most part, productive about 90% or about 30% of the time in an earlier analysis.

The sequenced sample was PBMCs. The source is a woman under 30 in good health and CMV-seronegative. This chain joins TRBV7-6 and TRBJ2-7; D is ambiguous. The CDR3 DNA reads TGTGCCAGCAGCTTAGGCAACACCTACGAGCAGTACTTC. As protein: CASSLGNTYEQYF.